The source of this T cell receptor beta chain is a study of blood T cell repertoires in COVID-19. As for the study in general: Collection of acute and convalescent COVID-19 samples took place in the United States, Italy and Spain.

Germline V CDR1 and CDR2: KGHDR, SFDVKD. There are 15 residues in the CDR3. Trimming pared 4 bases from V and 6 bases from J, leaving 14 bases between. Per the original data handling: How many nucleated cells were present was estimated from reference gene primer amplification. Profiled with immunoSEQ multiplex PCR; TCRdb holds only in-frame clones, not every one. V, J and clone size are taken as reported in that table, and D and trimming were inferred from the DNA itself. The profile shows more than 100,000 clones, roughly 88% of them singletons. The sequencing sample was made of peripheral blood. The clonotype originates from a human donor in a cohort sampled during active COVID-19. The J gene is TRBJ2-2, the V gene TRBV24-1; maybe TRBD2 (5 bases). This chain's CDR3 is CATSDATLAPGELFF. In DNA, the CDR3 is TGTGCCACCAGTGACGCTACCCTAGCTCCCGGGGAGCTGTTTTTT.